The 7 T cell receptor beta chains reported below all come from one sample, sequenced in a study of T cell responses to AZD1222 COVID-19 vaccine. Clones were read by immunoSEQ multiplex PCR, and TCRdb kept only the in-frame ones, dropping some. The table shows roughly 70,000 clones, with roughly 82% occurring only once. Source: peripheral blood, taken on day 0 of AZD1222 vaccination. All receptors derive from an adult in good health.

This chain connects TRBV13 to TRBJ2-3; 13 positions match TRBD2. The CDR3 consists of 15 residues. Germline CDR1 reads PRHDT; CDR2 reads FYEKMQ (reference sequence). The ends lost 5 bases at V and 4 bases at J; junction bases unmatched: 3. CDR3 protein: CASSPGTSGADTQYF. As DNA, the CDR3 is TGTGCCAGCAGCCCCGGGACTAGCGGGGCAGATACGCAGTATTTT.

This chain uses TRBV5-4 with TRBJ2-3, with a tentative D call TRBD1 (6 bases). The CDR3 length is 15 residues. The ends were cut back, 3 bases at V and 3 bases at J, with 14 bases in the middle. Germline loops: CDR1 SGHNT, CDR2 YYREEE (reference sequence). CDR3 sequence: CASSYSQGWTDTQYF. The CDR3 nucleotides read TGTGCCAGCAGCTACTCACAGGGTTGGACAGATACGCAGTATTTT.

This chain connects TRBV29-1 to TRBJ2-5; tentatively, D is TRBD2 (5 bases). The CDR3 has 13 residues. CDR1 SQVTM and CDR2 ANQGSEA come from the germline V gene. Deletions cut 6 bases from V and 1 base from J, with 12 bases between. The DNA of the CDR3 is TGCAGCGTCGCCAGGACTTTCCAAGAGACCCAGTACTTC. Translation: CSVARTFQETQYF. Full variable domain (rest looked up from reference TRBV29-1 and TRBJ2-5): SAVISQKPSRDICQRGTSLTIQCQVDSQVTMMFWYRQQPGQSLTLIATANQGSEATYESGFVIDKFPISRPNLTFSTLTVSNMSPEDSSIYLCSVARTFQETQYFGPGTRLLVL.

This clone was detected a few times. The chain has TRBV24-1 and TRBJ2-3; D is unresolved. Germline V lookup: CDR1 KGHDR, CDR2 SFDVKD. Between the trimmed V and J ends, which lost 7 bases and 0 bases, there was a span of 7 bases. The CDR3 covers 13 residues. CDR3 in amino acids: CATRPHSTDTQYF. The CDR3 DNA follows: TGTGCCACCAGACCCCATAGCACAGATACGCAGTATTTT.

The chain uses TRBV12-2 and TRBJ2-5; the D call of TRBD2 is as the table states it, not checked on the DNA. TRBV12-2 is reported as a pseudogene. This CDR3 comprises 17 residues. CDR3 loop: CASRLVLFGGLFGSQYF. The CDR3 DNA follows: TGTGCAAGTCGCTTAGTCCTGTTTGGGGGACTTTTTGGGTCCCAGTACTTC.

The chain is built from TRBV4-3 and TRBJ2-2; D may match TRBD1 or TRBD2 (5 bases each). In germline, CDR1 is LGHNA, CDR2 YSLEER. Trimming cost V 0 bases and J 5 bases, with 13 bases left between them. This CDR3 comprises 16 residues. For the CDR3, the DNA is TGCGCCAGCAGCCAAGACGCAGGGCCGGGGACCGGGGAGCTGTTTTTT. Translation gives CASSQDAGPGTGELFF.

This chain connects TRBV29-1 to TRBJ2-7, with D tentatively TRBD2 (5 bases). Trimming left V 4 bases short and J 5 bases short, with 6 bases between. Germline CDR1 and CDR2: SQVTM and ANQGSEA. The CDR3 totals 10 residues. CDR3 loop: CSVAGDEQYF. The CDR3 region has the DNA TGCAGCGTTGCCGGGGACGAGCAGTACTTC.